This T cell receptor beta chain was observed in a study of blood T cell repertoires in COVID-19. The CDR3 spans 11 residues. Germline CDR1 is DFQATT and CDR2 is SNEGSKA (reference sequence). V shed 0 bases and J shed 7 bases, with 4 bases lying between them. It was during active infection that Seattle patients were enrolled and then longitudinally followed. Original analysis: The assay estimated nucleated cells by amplifying reference gene primers. The table came from immunoSEQ multiplex PCR; TCRdb's copy has only in-frame clones and leaves some out. From that table come the V and J calls and clone size; the DNA was used to work out D and trimming. The sample has 70,000 or so clones, 76% seen once.

The chain recombines TRBV20-1 with TRBJ1-3, with D unresolved. The TCR comes from a man in his 60s with COVID-19, enrolled during active disease. Material for sequencing was peripheral blood. The CDR3 region is CSARDFNTIYF. The DNA for the CDR3 is TGCAGTGCTAGAGACTTTAACACCATATATTTT.